The entry that follows covers one TCR beta chain sequence. Its antigen remains unidentified. The sample belongs to a study of vaccination effects on CD4 cells after COVID-19. Expansion of antigen-specific CD4+ T cells with viral peptide pools was carried out by the ViraFEST assay before sequencing. Cells that had been cultured for 10 days were the source of isolated CD4+ T cells. Previously uninfected by SARS-CoV-2, the vaccine recipients also showed negative nucleocapsid antibodies. Sequencing used immunoSEQ multiplex PCR; TCRdb keeps in-frame clones, though not all of them. The repertoire holds roughly 21,000 clones, with around 70% as singletons. This sample comprised CD4+ T cells from PBMCs cultured with HCoV-NL63 spike peptides, obtained before COVID-19 vaccination. The sequence was obtained from a human donor who received a COVID-19 vaccine.

In nucleotides, the CDR3 is TGTGCCAGCAGCTTATCCCCCAGGGGGCGAGGCTATGGCTACACCTTC. Amino acids: CASSLSPRGRGYGYTF. The rearrangement joins TRBV7-3 to TRBJ1-2; 8 positions match TRBD1. Trimming removed 2 bases from V and 4 bases from J; junction bases left unmatched: 9. The CDR3 runs 16 residues. The germline V gene has CDR1 SGHTA and CDR2 FQGTGA.